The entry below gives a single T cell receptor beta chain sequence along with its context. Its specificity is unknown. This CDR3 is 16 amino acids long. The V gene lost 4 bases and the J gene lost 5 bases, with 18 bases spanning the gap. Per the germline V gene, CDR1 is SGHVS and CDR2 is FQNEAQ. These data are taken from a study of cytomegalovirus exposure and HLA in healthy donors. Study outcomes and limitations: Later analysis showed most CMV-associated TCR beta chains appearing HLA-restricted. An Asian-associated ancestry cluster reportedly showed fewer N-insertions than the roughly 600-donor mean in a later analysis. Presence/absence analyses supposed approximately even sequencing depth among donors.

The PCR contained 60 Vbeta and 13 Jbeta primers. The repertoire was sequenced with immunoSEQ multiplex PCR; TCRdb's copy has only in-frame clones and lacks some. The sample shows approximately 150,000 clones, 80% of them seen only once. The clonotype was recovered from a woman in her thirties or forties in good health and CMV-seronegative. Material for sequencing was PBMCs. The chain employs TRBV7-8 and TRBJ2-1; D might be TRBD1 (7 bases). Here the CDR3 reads CASSSGGSDGNNEQFF. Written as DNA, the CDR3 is TGTGCCAGCAGCTCAGGGGGGTCTGACGGTAACAATGAGCAGTTCTTC.